This TCR beta chain originates from a study of CXCR3-negative and CXCR3-positive naive CD8 T cells. Across the whole study: Roughly 1.5 +/- 0.3 million TRB reads came from each library, giving some 130 million in total.

Study results and caveats: In both naive subsets diversity was comparably high, whereas memory CD8+ cells showed much lower diversity.

Concerning this clonotype: Its antigen is unknown.

The length of the CDR3 is 15 residues. The germline V gene has CDR1 LGHNA and CDR2 YSLEER. CD8+ T cell subsets were each sorted in triplicate, a few hundred thousand cells apiece. Naive CD8+ T cells had a CD45RO-CCR7+CD27+CD95- phenotype. UMI-labeled 5' RACE TRB cDNA libraries were prepared from the cells. TCRdb re-called the 5' RACE reads and catalogs CDR3 proteins one per entry, DNA excluded. Its clone listing holds some 130,000 distinct CDR3 sequences. This rearrangement joins TRBV4-3 to TRBJ1-3. The sample comprised naive CXCR3- CD8+ T cells from blood. This sample's subset: CD45RO-CCR7+CD27+CD95- naive CD8+ T cells lacking CXCR3 (TNR3-). The clonotype originates from a human donor in good health. Some clones in this sample may be carry-over from other donors' samples. The CDR3 region is CASSQGQGSGNTIYF.